This TCR beta chain was documented in a study of T cell responses to AZD1222 COVID-19 vaccine. Study-wide results and limits: Spike was spanned by vaccine-associated CD4 TCRs, with dominance at 160-218 and 743-854. At baseline, seropositivity was found in only six or seven AZD1222 recipients.

Pooled together were second doses at about 4 or about 12 weeks. As concerns this clone: Its antigen is still unknown.

Germline lookup yields CDR1 SNHLY and CDR2 FYNNEI. CDR3 length: 15 residues. Trimming cost V 6 bases and J 2 bases, with 14 bases left between them. Repertoires were generated with immunoSEQ multiplex PCR, while TCRdb's copy carries only in-frame clones and drops some. The data show more than 75,000 clones, 90% seen once. The chain couples TRBV2 to TRBJ1-5; D remains ambiguous. The source material was peripheral blood, sampled 28 days after the second AZD1222 dose. This TCR derives from an adult who received the AZD1222 COVID-19 vaccine. The CDR3: CASRAVPTGNQPQHF. The CDR3 DNA reads as TGTGCCAGCAGAGCTGTTCCTACTGGCAATCAGCCCCAGCATTTT.